This is a list of T cell receptor beta chains from one sample in a study of blood T cells in healthy people across ages. MiXCR, applied by TCRdb to the 5' RACE reads, yields one record per CDR3 protein. Of around 1.5 million distinct CDR3 sequences listed, 40% to 50% are singletons. The specimen sequenced was blood. The receptors come from a woman between 18 and 29 years old in good health. Each CDR3 is given with its conserved first and last residue. D genes are given only for firm matches. Size is omitted from some rows. Given values are once, few, many or a class for expanded clones.

v_call	clone_size	j_call	d_call	cdr3_aa	cdr3_nt
TRBV19	NA	TRBJ1-5	NA	CASSWDGVSNQPQHF	TGTGCCAGTAGTTGGGACGGAGTTAGCAATCAGCCCCAGCATTTT
TRBV5-1	NA	TRBJ2-1	NA	CASSLAVGGARDEQFF	TGCGCCAGCAGCTTGGCCGTTGGGGGGGCTAGGGATGAGCAGTTCTTC
TRBV29-1	NA	TRBJ2-7	TRBD2	CSVAAGGWYNEQYF	TGCAGCGTTGCAGCGGGAGGGTGGTACAATGAGCAGTACTTC
TRBV3-1	many	TRBJ2-7	NA	CASGGSSYEQYF	TGTGCCAGCGGGGGTAGTTCCTACGAGCAGTACTTC
TRBV5-1	NA	TRBJ2-5	TRBD1	CASSLALGQGNNEQYF	TGCGCCAGCAGCTTGGCTTTGGGACAGGGTAACAATGAGCAGTACTTC
TRBV7-3	NA	TRBJ1-1	NA	CASSRDTMNTEAFF	TGTGCCAGCAGTCGGGACACGATGAACACTGAAGCTTTCTTT
TRBV30	NA	TRBJ2-7	NA	CAWSPGSAYEQYF	TGTGCCTGGAGTCCAGGGTCCGCCTACGAGCAGTACTTC
TRBV5-1	NA	TRBJ2-3	NA	CASGDRPATDTQYF	TGCGCCAGCGGGGACCGACCCGCTACAGATACGCAGTATTTT
TRBV5-1	NA	TRBJ2-5	TRBD2	CASSLDGLAGSSGRTQYF	TGCGCCAGCAGCTTGGATGGTCTAGCGGGGTCATCCGGGAGGACCCAGTACTTC
TRBV2	NA	TRBJ1-1	NA	CASKRWEEAFF	TGTGCCAGCAAGCGATGGGAAGAAGCTTTCTTT
TRBV11-2	NA	TRBJ1-1	NA	CASSAFVGNTEAFF	TGTGCCAGCAGCGCATTTGTAGGGAACACTGAAGCTTTCTTT
TRBV7-8	few	TRBJ2-4	NA	CASSSGPLIGDIQYF	TGTGCCAGCAGCTCCGGGCCCCTTATAGGGGACATTCAGTACTTC
TRBV6-6	few	TRBJ2-7	NA	CASSYTLLSSYEQYF	TGTGCCAGCAGTTACACCCTCTTAAGCTCCTACGAGCAGTACTTC
TRBV2	once	TRBJ1-1	NA	CASGTSNTEAFF	TGTGCCAGCGGGACTTCCAACACTGAAGCTTTCTTT
TRBV9	NA	TRBJ2-7	TRBD1	CASSPRGDRVIYEQYF	TGTGCCAGCAGCCCCCGTGGGGACAGGGTCATCTATGAGCAGTACTTC
TRBV30	NA	TRBJ1-3	NA	CAWSVGEASGNTIYF	TGTGCCTGGAGTGTCGGAGAGGCCTCTGGAAACACCATATATTTT